Each of the 28 T cell receptor beta chains below was sequenced from the same sample in a study of T-cell memory formation after mild COVID-19. TCRdb ran MiXCR on the 5' RACE reads and lists one entry per CDR3 protein. The sample yields 400,000 to 450,000 distinct CDR3 sequences, roughly 18% seen once. The material sequenced was PBMCs or a T cell subset sorted from them (not recorded which). The receptors were sampled from a man aged 18-30 years who had mild COVID-19 (a few samples of this study predate the infection). Cell type and time point are not known.

This clonotype was picked up many times. The CDR3: CATSDWGEPPYEQYF. For the CDR3, the DNA is TGTGCCACCAGTGATTGGGGGGAACCGCCCTACGAGCAGTACTTC. The chain has TRBV24-1 and TRBJ2-7; TRBD2 is a possible D gene (6 bases). CDR1 is KGHDR and CDR2 is SFDVKD in the germline V gene. V lost 2 bases to trimming and J lost 2 bases, with 12 bases between them. CDR3 size: 15 residues.

The chain recombines TRBV15 with TRBJ2-7; the match to TRBD1 covers 9 bases. The CDR3 is 13 residues long. V was pared by 6 bases and J by 6 bases, with 6 bases of the junction left unmatched. The germline CDR1 and CDR2 sequences are LNHNV and YYDKDF (reference sequence). The CDR3 loop reads CATSSGTGSEQYV. Written as DNA, the CDR3 is TGTGCCACCAGTTCCGGGACAGGGAGCGAGCAGTACGTC.

Remarks on this clonotype: This clone may be a read error of a much larger clone one base away. The rearrangement uses TRBV20-1 and TRBJ1-5; the D is unclear. Germline CDR1 is DFQATT and CDR2 is SNEGSKA (reference sequence). This CDR3 has 12 residues. Trimming stripped 3 bases from V and 1 base from J, with 4 bases between. CDR3 in amino acids: CSASDSNQPQHF. The CDR3 DNA is TGCAGTGCTAGCGACAGCAATCAGCCCCAGCATTTT.

This clonotype occurred a few times. The chain has TRBV29-1 and TRBJ2-3, with D perhaps matching TRBD1 (5 bases). Germline CDR1 and CDR2: SQVTM and ANQGSEA. The CDR3 has 13 residues. The V end lost 3 bases, the J end lost 0 bases, and 7 bases lay between the germline ends. CDR3 in DNA: TGCAGCGTTGAGAGACAGAGCACAGATACGCAGTATTTT. Translating it yields CSVERQSTDTQYF.

This sequence joins TRBV12-3 or TRBV12-4 and TRBJ2-7; no firm D call. There are 14 residues in the CDR3. Deletions cut 3 bases from V and 3 bases from J, with 12 bases between. As DNA, the CDR3 is TGTGCCAGCAGTTTTGACGTCGGAAACTACGAGCAGTACTTC. It encodes CASSFDVGNYEQYF.

This clonotype was seen only a few times. The rearrangement links TRBV7-2 to TRBJ1-2; no reliable D call. The CDR3 covers 16 residues. Germline V gives CDR1 SGHTA, CDR2 FQGNSA. Trimming removed 1 base at V and 4 bases at J, with 16 bases between. Here the CDR3 reads CASSLDFPGSPYGYTF. CDR3 DNA sequence: TGTGCCAGCAGCTTAGATTTCCCAGGTAGTCCCTATGGCTACACCTTC.

This clonotype was picked up many times. V usage is TRBV12-3 or TRBV12-4 and J usage is TRBJ2-7, with D perhaps matching TRBD1 or TRBD2 (5 bases each). This CDR3 has 14 residues. V lost 6 bases to trimming and J lost 0 bases, with 12 bases between them. CDR3 coding DNA: TGTGCCAGCAGCATCGGGACCGACTCCTACGAGCAGTACGTC. This translates into CASSIGTDSYEQYV.

This clonotype was seen only a few times. This chain joins TRBV27 and TRBJ2-2; 9 bases line up with TRBD1. The CDR3 has 14 amino acids. Germline trimming cut 6 bases from V and 5 bases from J; bases unmatched to any gene: 4. CDR1 and CDR2 from the germline V gene are MNHEY and SMNVEV (reference sequence). CDR3 coding DNA: TGTGCCAGCAGGGGACAGGGACGGACCGGGGAGCTGTTTTTT. Amino acid sequence: CASRGQGRTGELFF.

The chain carries TRBV7-8 and TRBJ2-5; weak D call: TRBD2 (5 bases). The CDR3 loop spans 13 amino acids. V gave up 6 bases and J gave up 5 bases, with 13 bases separating them. The germline V gene encodes CDR1 SGHVS and CDR2 FQNEAQ. CDR3 amino acids: CASRRRGGETQYF. The CDR3 DNA sequence: TGTGCCAGCAGGCGACGGGGTGGGGAGACCCAGTACTTC.

V gene TRBV5-1 combines with J gene TRBJ1-1; no firm D call. The CDR3 extends over 13 amino acids. Trimming removed 3 bases from V and 5 bases from J, with 11 bases in between. Germline CDR1 and CDR2: SGHRS and YFSETQ. The CDR3 protein is CASSSNGVTEAFF. The DNA of the CDR3 is TGCGCCAGCAGCTCTAACGGCGTAACTGAAGCTTTCTTT.

The gene calls are TRBV12-3 or TRBV12-4 and TRBJ2-3; possibly TRBD2 for D (6 bases). V lost 7 bases to trimming and J lost 6 bases, with 17 bases between them. The CDR3 totals 14 residues. The CDR3 sequence: CASTIGTGVDTQYF. The CDR3 bases are TGTGCCAGCACTATAGGAACGGGGGTGGATACGCAGTATTTT.

The chain carries TRBV20-1 and TRBJ1-5; 7 bases fit TRBD1. Germline V gene data show CDR1 as DFQATT and CDR2 as SNEGSKA (reference sequence). Trimming at V came to 3 bases and at J to 7 bases, leaving 9 bases not matched to a gene. CDR3 length equals 14 residues. CDR3 coding DNA: TGCAGTGCTAGCAGGGGGAACAGGGAGCAGCCCCAGCATTTT. Translating gives CSASRGNREQPQHF.

V gene TRBV7-9 combines with J gene TRBJ2-1; maybe TRBD2 (5 bases). This CDR3 comprises 16 residues. Germline V lookup: CDR1 SEHNR, CDR2 FQNEAQ (reference sequence). V was clipped by 5 bases and J by 0 bases, with 14 bases between them. In DNA form, the CDR3 reads TGTGCCAGCAGCCCCCTCGAGCGGAGCTCCTACAATGAGCAGTTCTTC. It encodes CASSPLERSSYNEQFF. Full variable domain (outside the CDR3, taken from reference TRBV7-9 and TRBJ2-1): DTGVSQNPRHKITKRGQNVTFRCDPISEHNRLYWYRQTLGQGPEFLTYFQNEAQLEKSRLLSDRFSAERPKGSFSTLEIQRTEQGDSAMYLCASSPLERSSYNEQFFGPGTRLTVL.

The chain uses TRBV7-9 and TRBJ2-7, with 12 bases fitting TRBD1. The CDR3 consists of 17 residues. The V and J ends lost 3 bases and 1 base, in that order; junction bases with no gene match: 7. Per germline, CDR1 SEHNR and CDR2 FQNEAQ (reference sequence). The CDR3 DNA follows: TGTGCCAGCAGCTTGGATCCGGGACAGGGGGCGTCCTACGAGCAGTACGTC. Amino acid sequence: CASSLDPGQGASYEQYV.

Details on this clonotype: An end of the junction does not agree with germline; a read error may underlie this. The V call is TRBV7-6, the J call TRBJ1-5; tentative D call: TRBD1 (6 bases). Per germline, CDR1 SGHVS and CDR2 FNYEAQ. The length of the CDR3 is 16 residues. The CDR3, as DNA: TGTGCCAGCAGCCCCCTCGGGGGGGCATATGTACAGCCCAAGCATTTT. Translating gives CASSPLGGAYVQPKHF. The full variable domain, in which reference TRBV7-6 and TRBJ1-5 provide the parts outside the CDR3, is GAGVSQSPRYKVTKRGQDVALRCDPISGHVSLYWYRQALGQGPEFLTYFNYEAQQDKSGLPNDRFSAERPEGSISTLTIQRTEQRDSAMYRCASSPLGGAYVQPKHFGDGTRLSIL.

This clonotype has a handful of counts. The J gene is TRBJ2-7, the V gene TRBV7-2; D is perhaps TRBD1 (6 bases). CDR3 length equals 16 residues. The germline gives CDR1 SGHTA, CDR2 FQGNSA. The germline V and J ends were trimmed by 5 bases and 0 bases, with 17 bases remaining between them. The chain's CDR3 is CASSLTGSIPSYEQYV. The CDR3 DNA reads as TGTGCCAGCAGCCTTACAGGGAGCATCCCCTCCTACGAGCAGTACGTC.

The chain combines TRBV6-6 with TRBJ2-7; 7 bases match TRBD1. Trimming took 6 bases from V and 2 from J; bases not matched to a gene: 10. The CDR3 has 15 residues. Germline V gene lookup returns CDR1 MNHNY and CDR2 SVGAGI (reference sequence). The CDR3: CASSYSRGQTYEQYF. In DNA, the CDR3 is TGTGCCAGCAGCTATTCTCGGGGACAGACCTACGAGCAGTACTTC.

V is TRBV7-3 and J is TRBJ2-3, with D perhaps matching TRBD2 (5 bases). V was cut by 1 base and J by 3 bases, with 14 bases left in between. This CDR3 spans 16 amino acids. Germline V gene lookup returns CDR1 SGHTA and CDR2 FQGTGA. CDR3 nucleotide sequence: TGTGCCAGCAGCTTAAACGGGGTCTCGGGAACAGATACGCAGTATTTT. Amino acid sequence: CASSLNGVSGTDTQYF.

This clonotype was detected only a few times. J is TRBJ1-5 and V is TRBV4-3; maybe TRBD1 (5 bases). The CDR3 extends over 16 amino acids. The germline V gene has CDR1 LGHNA and CDR2 YSLEER. Trimming removed 1 base from V and 8 bases from J, with 18 bases in between. The CDR3 protein is CASSQGIRAGLEPQHF. CDR3 nucleotides: TGCGCCAGCAGCCAAGGGATCAGGGCAGGCCTCGAGCCCCAGCATTTT.

This chain joins TRBV4-3 and TRBJ1-2; 7 bases agree with TRBD1. From germline, CDR1 is LGHNA and CDR2 YSLEER. J lost 7 bases, V lost 1 base, and 6 bases had no gene match. CDR3 size: 14 residues. This CDR3 is CASSQVGQRVGYTF. The DNA of the CDR3 is TGCGCCAGCAGCCAAGTGGGACAGAGGGTTGGCTACACCTTC.

This clonotype was counted between two and nine times. The chain has TRBV19 and TRBJ1-5; TRBD1 might be the D (6 bases). This CDR3 comprises 17 residues. V was cut by 7 bases and J by 7 bases, with 26 bases left in between. CDR1 is LNHDA, CDR2 SQIVND, per germline (reference sequence). In DNA form, the CDR3 reads TGTGCCAGTACTCCCTCAGGCGGCAGGGGAGGCGGCCAGCCCCAGCATTTT. Translated: CASTPSGGRGGGQPQHF.

The chain joins TRBV11-3 to TRBJ2-7; D remains unclear. The CDR3 is 13 amino acids. V was pared by 0 bases and J by 4 bases, with 7 bases between. Germline CDR1 is SGHNT and CDR2 is YENEEA. The CDR3 region has the DNA TGTGCCAGCAGCTTAGATTTCGGTTACGAGCAGTACGTC. The encoded protein is CASSLDFGYEQYV.

V gene TRBV12-3 or TRBV12-4 combines with J gene TRBJ1-6, with D perhaps TRBD1 (6 bases). The V and J ends lost 6 bases and 7 bases respectively, with 19 bases between them. The CDR3 has 16 amino acids. In DNA, the CDR3 is TGTGCCAGCAGCCGCTACCTGACAGGAGGCAATTCACCCCTCCACTTT. Amino acid sequence: CASSRYLTGGNSPLHF.

This clonotype was counted between two and nine times. The chain is built from TRBV7-8 and TRBJ1-2; 9 nucleotides line up with TRBD1. Germline V gene sequence: CDR1 SGHVS, CDR2 FQNEAQ. V gave up 5 bases and J gave up 6 bases; unmatched junction bases: 7. The CDR3 has 14 amino acids. Here the CDR3 reads CASSPGTGTNGYTF. CDR3 DNA sequence: TGTGCCAGCAGCCCCGGGACAGGGACGAATGGCTACACCTTC. Supplemented by reference TRBV7-8 and TRBJ1-2, the full variable domain reads GAGVSQSPRYKVAKRGQDVALRCDPISGHVSLFWYQQALGQGPEFLTYFQNEAQLDKSGLPSDRFFAERPEGSVSTLKIQRTQQEDSAVYLCASSPGTGTNGYTFGSGTRLTVV.

The chain recombines TRBV13 with TRBJ1-1; no clear D. Germline assignment: CDR1 PRHDT and CDR2 FYEKMQ (reference sequence). The CDR3 is made up of 12 amino acids. With 0 bases removed from V and 10 bases from J, the gap between germline ends came to 9 bases. The CDR3 DNA sequence: TGTGCCAGCAGCTTAGGACAGCCTGGAGCTTTCTTT. It encodes CASSLGQPGAFF.

Only a few counts were recorded for this clonotype. This chain joins TRBV5-4 and TRBJ2-2; D is perhaps TRBD2 (5 bases). The CDR3 extends over 15 amino acids. V lost 0 bases and J 6 bases, leaving 12 bases between the germline ends. In germline, CDR1 is SGHNT, CDR2 YYREEE (reference sequence). Here the CDR3 reads CASSLAEGSAGELFF. CDR3 coding DNA: TGTGCCAGCAGCTTGGCCGAGGGATCCGCCGGGGAGCTGTTTTTT.

The chain uses TRBV24-1 and TRBJ1-1; D remains unclear. The CDR3 loop spans 11 amino acids. Trimming stripped 7 bases from V and 4 bases from J, with 6 bases between. CDR1 is KGHDR, CDR2 SFDVKD, per germline. The CDR3 sequence: CATRSSTEAFF. CDR3 DNA sequence: TGTGCCACCAGATCTAGCACTGAAGCTTTCTTT.

This clonotype appeared a few times. This chain links TRBV10-3 with TRBJ2-1; the match to TRBD1 covers 8 bases. This CDR3 contains 19 residues. V shed 4 bases and J 8 bases; nucleotides not matched to a gene: 22. From germline, CDR1 is ENHRY and CDR2 SYGVKD. CDR3 sequence reads: CAISGSTGRGLSFGDEQFF. The DNA for the CDR3 is TGTGCCATCAGTGGGTCCACCGGCAGGGGGCTTTCATTTGGTGATGAGCAGTTCTTC.